Presented here are 20 T cell receptor beta chains from one specimen sequenced in a study of sequential checkpoint blockade in melanoma. Treatment: randomized to nivolumab then ipilimumab (arm A) or the reverse (arm B). Sequenced by immunoSEQ multiplex PCR; TCRdb stores in-frame clones only, minus some. This table has approximately 940 clones, approximately 24% appearing once. The sequencing used tumor tissue (inferred from file names), collected from a patient given nivolumab and ipilimumab in sequence. The receptors stem from a human donor with melanoma.

The chain links TRBV15 to TRBJ2-7; TRBD1 matches 10 bases. CDR3 length: 16 residues. J lost 5 bases, V lost 4 bases, and 11 bases had no gene match. Germline CDR1 reads LNHNV; CDR2 reads YYDKDF (reference sequence). CDR3 nucleotides: TGTGCCACCAGCATAGGAGGGACAGGGGTCCTCAACGAGCAGTACTTC. Translated, it gives CATSIGGTGVLNEQYF.

This clone was seen only a few times. The V call is TRBV9, the J call TRBJ2-5; D may be TRBD1 or TRBD2 (5 bases each). Germline CDR1 and CDR2: SGDLS and YYNGEE. V was cut by 0 bases and J by 5 bases, with 11 bases left in between. The CDR3 runs to 14 residues. The DNA of the CDR3 is TGTGCCAGCAGCGTAGAGGGACGTGCGGAGACCCAGTACTTC. It yields the protein CASSVEGRAETQYF.

The V call is TRBV19, the J call TRBJ1-5; TRBD1 might be the D (6 bases). The CDR3 is 17 residues long. V dropped 7 bases and J dropped 0 bases, with 19 bases sitting between them. In germline, CDR1 is LNHDA, CDR2 SQIVND (reference sequence). CDR3 in amino acids: CASTSTGSRYSNQPQHF. The CDR3 region has the DNA TGTGCCAGTACCTCTACAGGGTCTCGATATAGCAATCAGCCCCAGCATTTT.

A few counts support this clone. The V and J genes are TRBV11-3 and TRBJ1-1; D is uncertain. The ends were cut back, 3 bases at V and 0 bases at J, with 11 bases in the middle. Germline CDR1 and CDR2: SGHNT and YENEEA. This CDR3 spans 15 amino acids. The CDR3 region has the DNA TGTGCCAGCAGCTTGTTTAGGCAGTTGAACACTGAAGCTTTCTTT. It translates to CASSLFRQLNTEAFF.

This clone was detected only a few times. The chain combines TRBV19 with TRBJ1-3; no definite D call. Germline loops: CDR1 LNHDA, CDR2 SQIVND (reference sequence). The CDR3 contains 15 residues. Trimming left V 5 bases short and J 1 base short, with 12 bases between. As DNA, the CDR3 is TGTGCCAGTAGTGCAAATGGATATTCTGGAAACACCATATATTTT. Translated, it gives CASSANGYSGNTIYF. Variable domain in full (rest from reference TRBV19 and TRBJ1-3): DGGITQSPKYLFRKEGQNVTLSCEQNLNHDAMYWYRQDPGQGLRLIYYSQIVNDFQKGDIAEGYSVSREKKESFPLTVTSAQKNPTAFYLCASSANGYSGNTIYFGEGSWLTVV.

This clone qualifies as medium-sized (0.01 to 0.1%). The chain couples TRBV11-3 to TRBJ2-1; 8 bases line up with TRBD1. The CDR3 contains 15 residues. The germline V gene has CDR1 SGHNT and CDR2 YENEEA. V dropped 3 bases and J dropped 1; count of bases not matched to a gene: 2. In nucleotides, the CDR3 is TGTGCCAGCAGCTTCAGGGGGCCGTCCTACAATGAGCAGTTCTTC. Protein: CASSFRGPSYNEQFF.

This chain connects TRBV11-3 to TRBJ2-2; 7 nucleotides line up with TRBD2. Germline V lookup: CDR1 SGHNT, CDR2 YENEEA. V lost 3 bases, J lost 3 bases, and 7 bases stayed unmatched. The CDR3 sequence is 16 residues long. The CDR3 DNA reads as TGTGCCAGCAGCTTGGGGCAGGGAGGGGACACCGGGGAGCTGTTTTTT. Translation gives CASSLGQGGDTGELFF.

This clone was seen more than once but under ten times. V and J are TRBV1 and TRBJ2-2. TRBV1 is annotated as a pseudogene. The CDR3 covers 12 residues. As DNA, the CDR3 is TGCGCCAGCAGAGAGGGGTCCGGGGAGCTGTTTTTT. As protein: CASREGSGELFF.

As concerns this clone: In the same sample, other DNA sequences code for this CDR3. The chain carries TRBV30 and TRBJ1-3, with 7 bases matching TRBD1. V dropped 2 bases and J dropped 1; count of bases not matched to a gene: 2. Germline CDR1 and CDR2: GTSNPN and SVGIG (reference sequence). The CDR3 sequence is 14 residues long. CDR3 DNA: TGTGCCTGGAGTAGGGGACAGTCTGGAAACACCATATATTTT. This gives the protein CAWSRGQSGNTIYF.

The genes are TRBV28 and TRBJ1-2; 11 positions match TRBD1. The CDR3 has 15 amino acids. The germline CDR1 and CDR2 sequences are MDHEN and SYDVKM. The junction had 8 bases not matched to a gene; V was cut back by 7 bases and J by 4 bases. The CDR3 reads CASMRTGGSSYGYTF. The CDR3 nucleotides are TGTGCCAGCATGCGGACAGGGGGCTCGAGCTATGGCTACACCTTC.

This clone has just a few counts. This chain connects TRBV19 to TRBJ1-4, with TRBD1 matching 7 bases. Trimming cost V 3 bases and J 10 bases; bases outside gene matches: 8. Germline V gene lookup returns CDR1 LNHDA and CDR2 SQIVND (reference sequence). CDR3 size: 14 residues. The CDR3 DNA reads TGTGCCAGTAGTATGGGTACAGGGGTGGTAAAACTGTTTTTT. This gives the protein CASSMGTGVVKLFF.

J is TRBJ2-1 and V is TRBV1; the D segment call TRBD2 is taken from the table without a DNA check. TRBV1 is designated a pseudogene. The CDR3 extends over 17 amino acids. The CDR3, as DNA: TGCGCCAGCAGCCAAGAGGGCGGGGCGGGAATCTACAATGAGCAGTTCTTC. Amino acid sequence: CASSQEGGAGIYNEQFF.

By proportion, this clone is medium-sized. The V and J genes are TRBV23-1 and TRBJ2-7; D call uncertain. TRBV23-1 counts as an open reading frame of uncertain function. CDR3 length: 14 residues. The V gene lost 6 bases and the J gene lost 5 bases, with 17 bases spanning the gap. The CDR3 loop reads CASSQGPRADEQYF. The CDR3 nucleotides read TGCGCCAGCAGCCAAGGGCCTAGAGCAGACGAGCAGTACTTC.

This chain uses TRBV6-8 with TRBJ2-7, with 11 positions matching TRBD2. Germline V gene sequence: CDR1 MNHGY, CDR2 SAAAGT. J was trimmed by 7 bases and V by 5 bases; bases with no gene match: 10. CDR3 length: 15 amino acids. This CDR3 is CASSPPSGRIREQYF. Here the CDR3 DNA reads TGTGCCAGCAGTCCCCCTAGCGGGAGGATCCGGGAGCAGTACTTC.

J is TRBJ2-1 and V is TRBV4-1; D is undetermined. The CDR3 extends over 14 amino acids. Germline V gives CDR1 MGHRA, CDR2 YSYEKL. V lost 1 base and J 5 bases, leaving 9 bases between the germline ends. The CDR3 coding sequence is TGCGCCAGCAGCCAAGGCCCTTGGAACAATGAGCAGTTCTTC. This gives the protein CASSQGPWNNEQFF.

This clone showed up just a few times. The chain has TRBV6-8 and TRBJ2-1, with D possibly TRBD1 on 6 matching bases. Germline V gene data show CDR1 as MNHGY and CDR2 as SAAAGT. CDR3 length equals 15 residues. With 4 bases removed from V and 3 bases from J, the gap between germline ends came to 13 bases. The CDR3 DNA reads as TGTGCCAGCAGTTCATGGGGGCTCGTCTACAATGAGCAGTTCTTC. Amino acids: CASSSWGLVYNEQFF.

This clone was detected only a few times. The CDR3 loop is CASSWTGGTEAFF. In DNA, the CDR3 is TGCGCCAGCAGTTGGACAGGGGGGACTGAAGCTTTCTTT. The chain uses TRBV23-1 and TRBJ1-1; 10 bases are shared with TRBD1. TRBV23-1 falls under the ORF class, with uncertain function. This CDR3 is built from 13 residues. The junction had 2 bases not matched to a gene; V was cut back by 5 bases and J by 5 bases.

Details on this clone: Other nucleotide sequences from this sample produce the same CDR3. This chain uses TRBV11-3 with TRBJ2-1; 7 bases map to TRBD2. V lost 5 bases to trimming and J lost 4 bases; unmatched junction nucleotides: 8. CDR1 is SGHNT and CDR2 is YENEEA in the germline V gene. This CDR3 contains 15 residues. CDR3 residues: CASSLPGGLYNEQFF. DNA for the CDR3: TGTGCCAGCAGCCTACCGGGAGGCCTATACAATGAGCAGTTCTTC.

This rearrangement joins TRBV28 to TRBJ2-3, with D possibly being TRBD1 or TRBD2 (5 bases each). CDR1 is MDHEN, CDR2 SYDVKM, per germline. The V end was cut by 6 bases, the J end by 2 bases, with 18 bases between. This CDR3 is built from 16 residues. The CDR3 nucleotides are TGTGCCAGCAGCTGGGGGTCCGCGTCCTCCACAGATACGCAGTATTTT. Protein: CASSWGSASSTDTQYF.

The chain employs TRBV16 and TRBJ2-7; 7 positions agree with TRBD1. This CDR3 is built from 13 residues. Germline CDR1 KGHSY, CDR2 FQNENV. Trimming cost V 1 base and J 5 bases; bases outside gene matches: 2. CDR3 region: CASSQLGGDEQYF. CDR3 nucleotide sequence: TGTGCCAGCAGCCAATTAGGGGGCGACGAGCAGTACTTC.